The 11 T cell receptor beta chains below were found in one sample sequenced in a study of T cell changes during pregnancy in multiple sclerosis. Produced via immunoSEQ multiplex PCR; TCRdb's table is partial and in-frame only. Counted here are 70,000 to 90,000 clones, just under 95% occurring once; the ten biggest clones make up about 0.93%. Material: peripheral blood, obtained in the first trimester of pregnancy. The receptors originated from a female donor with multiple sclerosis, enrolled in a pregnancy study.

Comments on this clone: The sample holds other DNA sequences that translate to the same CDR3. The chain is built from TRBV7-2 and TRBJ2-5; D gene uncertain. Trimming took off 3 bases at V and 5 bases at J, with 4 bases between the two ends. The length of the CDR3 is 11 residues. Per the germline V gene, CDR1 is SGHTA and CDR2 is FQGNSA. The CDR3 region is CASSFSETQYF. The CDR3 bases are TGTGCCAGCAGCTTCTCTGAGACCCAGTACTTC.

This chain uses TRBV30 with TRBJ2-7, with 10 bases matching TRBD2. The CDR3 sequence is 13 residues long. Unmatched junction bases numbered 3, after V lost 3 bases and J lost 4 bases. Looked up from germline, CDR1 is GTSNPN and CDR2 is SVGIG (reference sequence). CDR3 sequence reads: CAWSGSGRYEQYF. In DNA form, the CDR3 reads TGTGCCTGGAGCGGTAGCGGGAGGTACGAGCAGTACTTC. Complete variable domain (other parts from reference TRBV30 and TRBJ2-7): SQTIHQWPATLVQPVGSPLSLECTVEGTSNPNLYWYRQAAGRGLQLLFYSVGIGQISSEVPQNLSASRPQDRQFILSSKKLLLSDSGFYLCAWSGSGRYEQYFGPGTRLTVT.

The rearrangement joins TRBV6-1 to TRBJ1-4; D may be TRBD1 (5 bases). This CDR3 has 14 residues. Trimming removed 6 bases from V and 7 bases from J, with 15 bases in between. CDR1 and CDR2 from the germline V gene are MNHNS and SASEGT. The CDR3 DNA reads as TGTGCCAGCAGCCTCACGCAGGGAGGTGAAAAACTGTTTTTT. It yields the protein CASSLTQGGEKLFF.

The CDR3 sequence: CASSLDRAYGYTF. DNA for the CDR3: TGTGCCAGCAGCCTTGACAGGGCTTATGGCTACACCTTC. The V call is TRBV7-3, the J call TRBJ1-2, with 7 bases identical to TRBD1. The CDR3 covers 13 residues. In germline, CDR1 is SGHTA, CDR2 FQGTGA. The V segment lost 5 bases and the J segment 5 bases; nucleotides outside the gene matches: 5.

In this sample, this clone turned up once. The V call is TRBV2, the J call TRBJ2-5; 7 positions match TRBD1. V was clipped by 8 bases and J by 5 bases; unmatched bases: 14. CDR1 is SNHLY and CDR2 is FYNNEI in the germline V gene. The CDR3 spans 15 residues. The CDR3 DNA sequence: TGTGCCAGCTTAGGGACAGACCAATTTAAGGAGACCCAGTACTTC. This sequence encodes CASLGTDQFKETQYF.

This chain links TRBV29-1 with TRBJ2-1; tentative D call: TRBD2 (6 bases). Germline assignment: CDR1 SQVTM and CDR2 ANQGSEA. Trimming removed 5 bases at V and 3 bases at J, with 11 bases between. CDR3 length: 13 amino acids. Written as DNA, the CDR3 is TGCAGCGTTCGGCGGGGTCGCTACAATGAGCAGTTCTTC. Translation gives CSVRRGRYNEQFF.

V usage is TRBV7-3 and J usage is TRBJ2-3, with no clear D. The CDR3 contains 14 residues. Germline V lookup: CDR1 SGHTA, CDR2 FQGTGA. The V end was cut by 5 bases, the J end by 6 bases, with 15 bases between. The CDR3 DNA is TGTGCCAGCAGCCGTGCCCTTAGTTCGGATACGCAGTATTTT. Encoded protein: CASSRALSSDTQYF.

The chain uses TRBV6-1 and TRBJ2-2; 10 positions match TRBD1. Germline V gives CDR1 MNHNS, CDR2 SASEGT. The V and J ends lost 2 bases and 4 bases, in that order; junction bases with no gene match: 4. The CDR3 length is 16 residues. This CDR3 is CASSERGTGVTGELFF. In DNA, the CDR3 is TGTGCCAGCAGTGAAAGAGGGACAGGGGTCACCGGGGAGCTGTTTTTT.

The rearrangement links TRBV5-4 to TRBJ1-4; D not certain. Per the germline V gene, CDR1 is SGHNT and CDR2 is YYREEE (reference sequence). The CDR3 spans 16 residues. The germline V and J ends were trimmed by 0 bases and 0 bases, with 9 bases remaining between them. This CDR3 is CASSLAPQPTNEKLFF. CDR3 nucleotide sequence: TGTGCCAGCAGCTTGGCGCCACAACCAACTAATGAAAAACTGTTTTTT.

The rearrangement uses TRBV7-2 and TRBJ2-1; 11 nucleotides agree with TRBD2. The CDR3 is 15 amino acids. The germline gives CDR1 SGHTA, CDR2 FQGNSA. The V segment lost 4 bases and the J segment 5 bases; nucleotides outside the gene matches: 4. The CDR3 DNA is TGTGCCAGCAGCTCATCTAGCGGGGGGCACAATGAGCAGTTCTTC. It is translated as CASSSSSGGHNEQFF.

The chain carries TRBV5-1 and TRBJ1-6; 7 positions match TRBD1. Germline assignment: CDR1 SGHRS and CDR2 YFSETQ. The CDR3 totals 15 residues. The trim removed 4 bases at V and 2 bases at J, leaving 3 bases unmatched. CDR3 residues: CASSPGQTYNSPLHF. CDR3 DNA: TGCGCCAGCAGCCCGGGACAGACCTATAATTCACCCCTCCACTTT.